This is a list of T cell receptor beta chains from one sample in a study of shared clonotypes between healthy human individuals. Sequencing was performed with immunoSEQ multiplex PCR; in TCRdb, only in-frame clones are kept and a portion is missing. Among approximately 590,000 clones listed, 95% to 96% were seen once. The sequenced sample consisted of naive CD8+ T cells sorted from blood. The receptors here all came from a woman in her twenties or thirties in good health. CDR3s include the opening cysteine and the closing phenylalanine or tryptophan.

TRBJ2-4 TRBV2 CASSESSGSGLAIQYF
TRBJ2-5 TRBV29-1 CSVEEGGTGVSDGTQYF
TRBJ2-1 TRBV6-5 CASSQLAGGSSEQFF
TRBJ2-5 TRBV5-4 CASSLESMETQYF
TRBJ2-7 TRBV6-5 CASSYSKGTVSYEQYF
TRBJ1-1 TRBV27 CASSLSGLGTEAFF
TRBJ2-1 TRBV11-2 CASSAGVYNEQFF
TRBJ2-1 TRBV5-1 CASSLETGSYNEQFF
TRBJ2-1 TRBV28 CASREDNSYNEQFF
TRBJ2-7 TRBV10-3 CAISPGTSGEQYF
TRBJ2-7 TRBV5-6 CASSLAGARYEQYF
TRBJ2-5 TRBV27 CASRWGLAGQETQYF
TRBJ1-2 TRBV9 CASSARTGAAYGYTF
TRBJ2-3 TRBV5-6 CASSFLAGGADTQYF
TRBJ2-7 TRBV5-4 CASSRDRGDEQYF
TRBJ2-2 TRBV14 CASSQEVGSTGELFF
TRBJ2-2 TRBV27 CASSLLGQANTGELFF
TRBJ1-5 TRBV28 CASRIVGSNQPQHF
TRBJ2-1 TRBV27 CASSLSSTAGEQFF
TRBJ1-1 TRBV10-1 CASSSTTGTAMNTEAFF
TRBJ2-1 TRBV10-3 CAISESHDGSYNEQFF
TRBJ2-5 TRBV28 CASSERHQETQYF
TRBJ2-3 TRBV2 CASSEPLAGESTDTQYF
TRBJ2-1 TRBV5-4 CASSSSYEQFF
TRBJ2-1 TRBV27 CASSPGTGNRNEQFF
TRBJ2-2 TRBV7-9 CASGVGQSTGELFF
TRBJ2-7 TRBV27 CASSFRGAYEQYF
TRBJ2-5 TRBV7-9 CASSYPLGQGETQYF
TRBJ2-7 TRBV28 CASSLGRYSEQYF
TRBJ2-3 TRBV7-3 CASSLSGDTQYF
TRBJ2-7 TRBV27 CASRGTDYEQYF